Following are 10 T cell receptor beta chains from one sample sequenced in a study of blood T cell repertoires in COVID-19. Profiling relied on immunoSEQ multiplex PCR, and the TCRdb table lists in-frame clones only, not all of them. The sample yields tens of thousands of clones, more than 75% seen once. The sample was peripheral blood. The receptors come from a human donor in a cohort sampled during active COVID-19.

The CDR3 region has the DNA TGTGCCACCAGTGATTTGGGGCAGCCTCAAGAGACCCAGTACTTC. This sequence encodes CATSDLGQPQETQYF. This chain links TRBV24-1 with TRBJ2-5; D remains unclear. The CDR3 is 15 residues long. The ends were cut back, 0 bases at V and 2 bases at J, with 9 bases in the middle. Germline loops: CDR1 KGHDR, CDR2 SFDVKD.

The rearrangement links TRBV9 to TRBJ2-7; possibly TRBD2 for D (6 bases). CDR3 length: 14 residues. V lost 4 bases to trimming and J lost 2 bases, with 13 bases between them. Germline CDR1 reads SGDLS; CDR2 reads YYNGEE. CDR3 protein: CASSPWTNAYEQYF. CDR3 DNA sequence: TGTGCCAGCAGCCCCTGGACTAACGCCTACGAGCAGTACTTC.

This clone was counted once. The rearrangement joins TRBV5-1 to TRBJ1-6; tentatively, D is TRBD1 (5 bases). The V and J ends lost 7 bases and 3 bases respectively, with 11 bases between them. This CDR3 has 14 residues. Germline V CDR1 and CDR2: SGHRS, YFSETQ. CDR3 bases: TGCGCCAGCGCTAACGGGGGCTATAATTCACCCCTCCACTTT. Encoded protein: CASANGGYNSPLHF.

V usage is TRBV11-2 and J usage is TRBJ2-4, with D possibly TRBD1 on 6 matching bases. CDR1 and CDR2 (germline): SGHAT, FQNNGV. The length of the CDR3 is 14 residues. V dropped 5 bases and J dropped 6 bases, with 14 bases sitting between them. This chain's CDR3 is CASSASRTVNIQYF. The CDR3 DNA reads TGTGCCAGCAGCGCCTCCCGGACAGTAAACATTCAGTACTTC.

This chain uses TRBV5-5 with TRBJ1-2, with 8 bases identical to TRBD1. Germline CDR1 SGHKS, CDR2 YYEKEE (reference sequence). The CDR3 has 12 residues. Trimming took 4 bases from V and 8 from J; bases not matched to a gene: 4. CDR3: CASSVDREGYTF. The CDR3 DNA reads TGTGCCAGCAGCGTGGACAGGGAGGGCTACACCTTC.

J is TRBJ2-2 and V is TRBV3-1 (or the pseudogene TRBV3-2); D unclear. Trimming stripped 0 bases from V and 4 bases from J, with 6 bases between. Germline V lookup: CDR1 LGHDT, CDR2 YNNKEL (reference sequence). There are 14 residues in the CDR3. CDR3: CASSQDTGTGELFF. DNA of the CDR3: TGTGCCAGCAGCCAAGATACGGGCACCGGGGAGCTGTTTTTT.

This chain links TRBV6-6 with TRBJ1-6, with a weak D call TRBD1 (6 bases). The CDR3 consists of 16 residues. Germline V gene sequence: CDR1 MNHNY, CDR2 SVGAGI (reference sequence). Trimming pared 0 bases from V and 6 bases from J, leaving 12 bases between. CDR3 sequence (DNA): TGTGCCAGCAGTTACTCGATCAGGGGACCTAATTCACCCCTCCACTTT. Translation: CASSYSIRGPNSPLHF.

This clone was recorded once. This chain connects TRBV3-1 (or the pseudogene TRBV3-2) to TRBJ2-7; D uncertain. Germline V CDR1 and CDR2: LGHDT, YNNKEL (reference sequence). Trimming stripped 7 bases from V and 6 bases from J, with 10 bases between. The CDR3 totals 11 residues. CDR3 DNA: TGTGCCAGCACGAACTTTCTCGAGCAGTACTTC. This translates into CASTNFLEQYF.

The chain combines TRBV5-4 with TRBJ1-4; 8 nucleotides agree with TRBD1. The CDR3 length is 15 residues. Germline values: CDR1 SGHNT, CDR2 YYREEE (reference sequence). The V and J ends lost 3 bases and 1 base, in that order; junction bases with no gene match: 2. For the CDR3, the DNA is TGTGCCAGCAGCTCCGGACAGGGAACTAATGAAAAACTGTTTTTT. Translating it yields CASSSGQGTNEKLFF.

This clone was counted only a few times. The chain joins TRBV2 to TRBJ2-2; 8 bases are shared with TRBD1. CDR1 is SNHLY, CDR2 FYNNEI, per germline. The CDR3 runs 16 residues. The ends lost 7 bases at V and 3 bases at J; junction bases unmatched: 10. CDR3 amino acids: CASTSLTGEDTGELFF. CDR3 nucleotide sequence: TGTGCCAGCACCTCCCTGACAGGGGAGGACACCGGGGAGCTGTTTTTT.